Below, one TCR beta chain is given with its context. Its binding antigen is unknown. Per-nucleotide qualities are absent, and no much larger clonotype sits a single base away. Library method: the immunoSEQ multiplex PCR assay. TCRdb stores this immuneACCESS table with in-frame sequences only. Part of the clones is absent; in the studies checked, under half of the shortfall reflects unresolved V genes, and no reason is known for the rest. The sample yields roughly 180,000 clones; roughly 92% were counted once. The top ten clones comprise approximately 1.4% of the sample. The data originate from a study of control samples from healthy donors and cancer patients (TCRdb year 2020). Spanning cysteine to phenylalanine, the CDR3 consists of 15 amino acids. The kept DNA is CDR3 alone, 45 bases in frame from the first base. Based on the germline V gene (reference sequence), the CDR1 and CDR2 sequences are LNHDA and SQIVND. Ends trimmed: V by 1 base, J by 4 bases; bases unmatched to a gene: 6.

This receptor was obtained from a young woman in good health. The V and J genes are TRBV19 and TRBJ2-5; 7 bases in the junction line up with TRBD1. Sequencing input: blood. The bases are TGTGCCAGTAGTATAGGGACAGGTTCCTCAGAGACCCAGTACTTC. It translates to CASSIGTGSSETQYF.